This is a list of T cell receptor beta chains from one sample in a study of shared clonotypes between healthy human individuals. Clones were sequenced by immunoSEQ multiplex PCR, and TCRdb holds only the in-frame ones, with some missing. The sample consists of 2,500,000 or so clones, about nine tenths of them appearing once. The specimen sequenced was naive CD4+ T cells from PBMCs. The receptors were gathered from a man aged 18 to 35 in good health. Some clones in this sample may be carry-over from other donors' samples. Each CDR3 is given with its conserved first and last residue. D genes are given only for firm matches. Not all rows give a size; the values are once, few, many and, for expanded clones, a class.

D: .; J: TRBJ1-2; size: .; V: TRBV25-1; CDR3: CASSEGGTQANYGYTF; DNA: TGTGCCAGCAGTGAAGGTGGGACGCAAGCTAACTATGGCTACACCTTC
D: .; J: TRBJ2-1; size: .; V: TRBV7-3; CDR3: CASSLAGLNNEQFF; DNA: TGTGCCAGCAGCTTAGCGGGACTGAACAATGAGCAGTTCTTC
D: .; J: TRBJ1-1; size: few; V: TRBV5-4; CDR3: CASSLDPMNTEAFF; DNA: TGTGCCAGCAGCTTGGATCCGATGAACACTGAAGCTTTCTTT
D: .; J: TRBJ2-6; size: .; V: TRBV28; CDR3: CASSSYHPSSGANVLTF; DNA: TGTGCCAGCAGTTCCTATCATCCTAGCTCTGGGGCCAACGTCCTGACTTTC
D: .; J: TRBJ1-5; size: once; V: TRBV18; CDR3: CASSGAPNQPQHF; DNA: TGTGCCAGCTCAGGGGCGCCCAATCAGCCCCAGCATTTT
D: TRBD2; J: TRBJ2-1; size: once; V: TRBV7-8; CDR3: CASRHRTSGPYNEQFF; DNA: TGTGCCAGCAGACACCGGACTAGCGGGCCTTACAATGAGCAGTTCTTC
D: .; J: TRBJ1-1; size: .; V: TRBV10-3; CDR3: CAIRDSQNTEAFF; DNA: TGTGCCATCAGGGACAGCCAGAACACTGAAGCTTTCTTT
D: .; J: TRBJ1-2; size: .; V: TRBV2; CDR3: CASKGNANYGYTF; DNA: TGTGCCAGCAAGGGCAATGCTAACTATGGCTACACCTTC
D: TRBD2; J: TRBJ2-3; size: .; V: TRBV2; CDR3: CASSSRLAVSTDTQYF; DNA: TGTGCCAGCAGTTCAAGACTAGCGGTGAGCACAGATACGCAGTATTTT
D: .; J: TRBJ2-7; size: .; V: TRBV4-3; CDR3: CASSQDYTPGTTVREQYF; DNA: TGCGCCAGCAGCCAAGATTATACCCCCGGGACGACCGTTCGGGAGCAGTACTTC
D: .; J: TRBJ2-7; size: .; V: TRBV9; CDR3: CASSATGTSYEQYF; DNA: TGTGCCAGCAGCGCAACCGGGACGTCCTACGAGCAGTACTTC
D: .; J: TRBJ2-2; size: .; V: TRBV7-3; CDR3: CASSRTGVSNTGELFF; DNA: TGTGCCAGCAGCCGAACGGGAGTTTCGAACACCGGGGAGCTGTTTTTT
D: TRBD1; J: TRBJ2-6; size: .; V: TRBV5-1; CDR3: CASTGGFSGANVLTF; DNA: TGCGCCAGTACAGGGGGCTTCTCTGGGGCCAACGTCCTGACTTTC
D: .; J: TRBJ2-5; size: .; V: TRBV2; CDR3: CASSDGASQYF; DNA: TGTGCCAGCAGTGATGGGGCATCCCAGTACTTC
D: TRBD2; J: TRBJ2-2; size: .; V: TRBV19; CDR3: CASQSPGRGRYAGELFF; DNA: TGTGCCAGTCAATCCCCCGGGAGGGGTCGCTATGCCGGGGAGCTGTTTTTT
D: TRBD1; J: TRBJ1-5; size: .; V: TRBV5-8; CDR3: CASSQRQGDQPQHF; DNA: TGTGCCAGCAGCCAACGACAGGGGGATCAGCCCCAGCATTTT
D: .; J: TRBJ1-3; size: .; V: TRBV30; CDR3: CAWIGQDISGNTIYF; DNA: TGTGCCTGGATCGGCCAGGACATCTCTGGAAACACCATATATTTT
D: .; J: TRBJ1-4; size: .; V: TRBV2; CDR3: CASMGFEKLFF; DNA: TGTGCCAGCATGGGGTTTGAAAAACTGTTTTTT
D: .; J: TRBJ1-5; size: .; V: TRBV6-5; CDR3: CASSYSPGQPQHF; DNA: TGTGCCAGCAGTTACTCCCCGGGTCAGCCCCAGCATTTT
D: .; J: TRBJ2-5; size: once; V: TRBV6-1; CDR3: CASRGLTQETQYF; DNA: TGTGCCAGCAGAGGACTAACCCAAGAGACCCAGTACTTC
D: .; J: TRBJ2-2; size: .; V: TRBV5-4; CDR3: CASSKKGDGELFF; DNA: TGTGCCAGCAGCAAGAAGGGGGACGGGGAGCTGTTTTTT
D: TRBD1; J: TRBJ2-1; size: .; V: TRBV5-1; CDR3: CASSLTTGGHNNEQFF; DNA: TGCGCCAGCAGCTTGACAACAGGGGGCCACAACAATGAGCAGTTCTTC
D: .; J: TRBJ2-2; size: .; V: TRBV6-4; CDR3: CASSDSRQTNTGELFF; DNA: TGTGCCAGCAGTGACTCGCGGCAGACGAACACCGGGGAGCTGTTTTTT
D: TRBD2; J: TRBJ2-7; size: once; V: TRBV28; CDR3: CASSLRGLADEQYF; DNA: TGTGCCAGCAGCTTACGGGGACTAGCGGACGAGCAGTACTTC
D: .; J: TRBJ2-7; size: .; V: TRBV6-5; CDR3: CASRPTGSYEQYF; DNA: TGTGCCAGCAGACCGACGGGCTCCTACGAGCAGTACTTC
D: .; J: TRBJ2-3; size: .; V: TRBV6-5; CDR3: CASSYTAGRDTQYF; DNA: TGTGCCAGCAGTTACACGGCAGGTCGGGATACGCAGTATTTT
D: .; J: TRBJ1-6; size: .; V: TRBV6-5; CDR3: CASSYPFSPLHF; DNA: TGTGCCAGCAGTTACCCCTTTTCACCCCTCCACTTT
D: .; J: TRBJ1-1; size: few; V: TRBV25-1; CDR3: CASSESRGRAFF; DNA: TGTGCCAGCAGTGAATCCCGGGGTCGAGCTTTCTTT
D: TRBD1; J: TRBJ2-2; size: .; V: TRBV6-6; CDR3: CASNHPGQGVPGELFF; DNA: TGTGCCAGCAATCATCCGGGACAGGGCGTCCCCGGGGAGCTGTTTTTT
D: TRBD2; J: TRBJ2-7; size: once; V: TRBV29-1; CDR3: CSFGWAGATSYEQYF; DNA: TGCAGCTTCGGGTGGGCGGGAGCGACTTCCTACGAGCAGTACTTC
D: .; J: TRBJ2-3; size: .; V: TRBV9; CDR3: CASSVQPTDTQYF; DNA: TGTGCCAGCAGCGTCCAGCCCACAGATACGCAGTATTTT
D: .; J: TRBJ2-2; size: .; V: TRBV5-4; CDR3: CASSFFRDTGELFF; DNA: TGTGCCAGCAGCTTTTTTCGGGACACCGGGGAGCTGTTTTTT
D: .; J: TRBJ2-5; size: .; V: TRBV28; CDR3: CASSLPPGLWYQETQYF; DNA: TGTGCCAGCAGTTTACCGCCGGGACTTTGGTACCAAGAGACCCAGTACTTC
D: .; J: TRBJ1-5; size: .; V: TRBV19; CDR3: CASSMLPGRMISNQPQHF; DNA: TGTGCCAGTAGTATGCTCCCGGGACGGATGATTAGCAATCAGCCCCAGCATTTT
D: TRBD1; J: TRBJ1-2; size: .; V: TRBV5-4; CDR3: CASSVGQVGYGYTF; DNA: TGTGCCAGCAGCGTGGGACAGGTGGGCTATGGCTACACCTTC
D: .; J: TRBJ2-5; size: .; V: TRBV6-5; CDR3: CASTLKRRKQYF; DNA: TGTGCCAGCACCCTGAAAAGGAGGAAGCAGTACTTC
D: .; J: TRBJ1-5; size: .; V: TRBV6-6; CDR3: CASSPDWFQPQHF; DNA: TGTGCCAGCAGCCCGGACTGGTTTCAGCCCCAGCATTTT
D: .; J: TRBJ2-7; size: .; V: TRBV5-1; CDR3: CATSDTVRREQYF; DNA: TGCGCCACCTCGGACACCGTCCGACGCGAGCAGTACTTC
D: .; J: TRBJ2-7; size: .; V: TRBV7-9; CDR3: CASSLVLGAQGEQYF; DNA: TGTGCCAGCAGCTTAGTTTTGGGGGCGCAAGGGGAGCAGTACTTC
D: TRBD1; J: TRBJ1-2; size: .; V: TRBV30; CDR3: CAWSVQRRGQGIYGYTF; DNA: TGTGCCTGGAGTGTACAACGGAGGGGACAGGGGATTTATGGCTACACCTTC
D: .; J: TRBJ2-1; size: .; V: TRBV6-6; CDR3: CASSYSPSPTYNEQFF; DNA: TGTGCCAGCAGTTACTCCCCGTCTCCAACCTACAATGAGCAGTTCTTC
D: TRBD2; J: TRBJ2-3; size: .; V: TRBV27; CDR3: CASSGTSGSGYTQYF; DNA: TGTGCCAGCAGTGGAACTAGCGGGAGTGGATATACGCAGTATTTT
D: TRBD1; J: TRBJ1-1; size: .; V: TRBV2; CDR3: CASSGIFSGTGVTEAFF; DNA: TGTGCCAGCAGTGGGATCTTCTCCGGGACAGGGGTAACTGAAGCTTTCTTT
D: .; J: TRBJ2-7; size: .; V: TRBV5-4; CDR3: CASRVKGGIVREQYF; DNA: TGTGCCAGCAGAGTGAAGGGGGGGATAGTGAGGGAGCAGTACTTC
D: TRBD1; J: TRBJ2-5; size: .; V: TRBV29-1; CDR3: CSVAGLQGPQYF; DNA: TGCAGCGTTGCAGGGTTACAGGGGCCGCAGTACTTC
D: .; J: TRBJ2-1; size: .; V: TRBV5-6; CDR3: CASSRTQGGEQFF; DNA: TGTGCCAGCAGCAGAACCCAGGGGGGTGAGCAGTTCTTC
D: .; J: TRBJ2-7; size: .; V: TRBV29-1; CDR3: CSGTGTAPYEQYF; DNA: TGCAGCGGGACTGGGACGGCCCCCTACGAGCAGTACTTC
D: .; J: TRBJ1-1; size: .; V: TRBV5-4; CDR3: CASSLGTENTEAFF; DNA: TGTGCCAGCAGCTTAGGCACAGAGAACACTGAAGCTTTCTTT
D: TRBD2; J: TRBJ2-7; size: .; V: TRBV18; CDR3: CASSPGLIGLADEQYF; DNA: TGTGCCAGCTCACCAGGCCTGATAGGACTAGCGGACGAGCAGTACTTC
D: .; J: TRBJ1-3; size: .; V: TRBV7-9; CDR3: CASSLDRGGNTIYF; DNA: TGTGCCAGCAGCTTAGACCGGGGTGGAAACACCATATATTTT
D: .; J: TRBJ2-5; size: .; V: TRBV15; CDR3: CATSRTRGTLGETQYF; DNA: TGTGCCACCAGCAGAACACGGGGAACCTTGGGGGAGACCCAGTACTTC
D: .; J: TRBJ1-6; size: .; V: TRBV5-1; CDR3: CASSLRGLGAPLHF; DNA: TGCGCCAGCAGCTTGAGAGGGTTAGGGGCACCCCTCCACTTT
D: .; J: TRBJ2-5; size: .; V: TRBV4-1; CDR3: CASSRTVGETQYF; DNA: TGCGCCAGCAGTCGGACAGTCGGTGAGACCCAGTACTTC
D: .; J: TRBJ2-2; size: .; V: TRBV9; CDR3: CASSRGGKWGELFF; DNA: TGTGCCAGCAGTCGAGGAGGCAAGTGGGGGGAGCTGTTTTTT
D: .; J: TRBJ1-1; size: .; V: TRBV7-9; CDR3: CASSLYGEASNTEAFF; DNA: TGTGCCAGCAGCTTATATGGTGAGGCGAGTAACACTGAAGCTTTCTTT
D: .; J: TRBJ2-7; size: .; V: TRBV5-1; CDR3: CASSRGPGPGTYEQYF; DNA: TGCGCCAGCAGCAGAGGGCCGGGGCCAGGTACCTACGAGCAGTACTTC
D: TRBD2; J: TRBJ2-6; size: .; V: TRBV27; CDR3: CASSFPRRRGVSSGANVLTF; DNA: TGTGCCAGCAGTTTCCCCAGGAGGCGGGGGGTGAGCTCTGGGGCCAACGTCCTGACTTTC
D: .; J: TRBJ2-3; size: .; V: TRBV5-4; CDR3: CASSLGGSTDTQYF; DNA: TGTGCCAGCAGCTTGGGGGGGAGCACAGATACGCAGTATTTT
D: .; J: TRBJ2-1; size: .; V: TRBV28; CDR3: CASSLAGWTYNEQFF; DNA: TGTGCCAGCAGTCTGGCGGGGTGGACGTACAATGAGCAGTTCTTC